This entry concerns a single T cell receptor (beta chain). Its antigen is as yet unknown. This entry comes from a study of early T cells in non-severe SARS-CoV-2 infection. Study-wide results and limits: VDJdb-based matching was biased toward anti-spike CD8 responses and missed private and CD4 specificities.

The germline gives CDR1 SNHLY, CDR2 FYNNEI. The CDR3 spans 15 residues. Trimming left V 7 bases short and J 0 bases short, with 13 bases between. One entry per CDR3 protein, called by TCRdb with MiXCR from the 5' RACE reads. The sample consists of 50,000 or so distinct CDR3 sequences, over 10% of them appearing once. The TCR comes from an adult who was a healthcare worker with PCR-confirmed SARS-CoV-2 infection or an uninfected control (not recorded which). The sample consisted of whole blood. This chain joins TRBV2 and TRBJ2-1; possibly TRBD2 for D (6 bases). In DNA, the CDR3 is TGTGCCAGCAAGAGGGACGGGAGCTCCTACAATGAGCAGTTCTTC. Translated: CASKRDGSSYNEQFF.